The rows below give T cell receptor beta chains drawn from one sample of a study of shared clonotypes between healthy human individuals. Here immunoSEQ multiplex PCR was the method, and the copy in TCRdb shows in-frame clones only, minus some. The sample has over 1.4 million clones, around 95% seen once. Input material: naive CD4+ T cells sorted from blood. These receptors all stem from a man aged 30-40 years in good health. Both conserved end residues are part of each CDR3. Each record gives: clone size, J gene, D gene, V gene, CDR3 DNA, CDR3 protein. D genes are given only for firm matches. Only part of the rows carry a size: once, few, many, or a class if the clone is expanded.

clone_size: .; j_call: TRBJ2-7; d_call: .; v_call: TRBV7-9; cdr3_nt: TGTGCCAGCGGCGGGATATCGGGATGGTACGTCTACGAGCAGTACTTC; cdr3_aa: CASGGISGWYVYEQYF
clone_size: .; j_call: TRBJ2-3; d_call: TRBD2; v_call: TRBV6-5; cdr3_nt: TGTGCCAGCAGGGGACTAGCGGGGGCAGATACGCAGTATTTT; cdr3_aa: CASRGLAGADTQYF
clone_size: few; j_call: TRBJ2-7; d_call: TRBD2; v_call: TRBV7-9; cdr3_nt: TGTGCCAGCAGCCCCAGGACTAGCACTCAGAGGGTGGAGCAGTACTTC; cdr3_aa: CASSPRTSTQRVEQYF
clone_size: .; j_call: TRBJ2-3; d_call: .; v_call: TRBV7-9; cdr3_nt: TGTGCCAGCAGCTTAGGAGGCGGACACAGCACAGATACGCAGTATTTT; cdr3_aa: CASSLGGGHSTDTQYF
clone_size: .; j_call: TRBJ2-1; d_call: .; v_call: TRBV7-2; cdr3_nt: TGTGCCAGCAGCTTAGGAAATAACAATGAGCAGTTCTTC; cdr3_aa: CASSLGNNNEQFF
clone_size: .; j_call: TRBJ2-5; d_call: .; v_call: TRBV5-1; cdr3_nt: TGCGCCAGCAGCCCGGCAGGGAGAGAGACCCAGTACTTC; cdr3_aa: CASSPAGRETQYF
clone_size: .; j_call: TRBJ1-5; d_call: TRBD1; v_call: TRBV2; cdr3_nt: TGTGCCAGCAGTAGGGACAGGCTCCCGAGGTATAGCAATCAGCCCCAGCATTTT; cdr3_aa: CASSRDRLPRYSNQPQHF
clone_size: .; j_call: TRBJ2-5; d_call: TRBD2; v_call: TRBV25-1; cdr3_nt: TGTGCCAGCAGTGAATTCGGCGGGAGGTGGGAGACCCAGTACTTC; cdr3_aa: CASSEFGGRWETQYF
clone_size: once; j_call: TRBJ1-1; d_call: .; v_call: TRBV7-6; cdr3_nt: TGTGCCAGCAGCCGTGGACAGACAATGAACACTGAAGCTTTCTTT; cdr3_aa: CASSRGQTMNTEAFF
clone_size: few; j_call: TRBJ2-3; d_call: .; v_call: TRBV7-9; cdr3_nt: TGTGCCAGCCCAGATACGCAGTATTTT; cdr3_aa: CASPDTQYF
clone_size: .; j_call: TRBJ2-3; d_call: TRBD2; v_call: TRBV15; cdr3_nt: TGTGCCACCAGCAGAGATGGCAGCGGGAGCTCAGATACGCAGTATTTT; cdr3_aa: CATSRDGSGSSDTQYF
clone_size: .; j_call: TRBJ2-3; d_call: TRBD1; v_call: TRBV14; cdr3_nt: TGTGCCAGCAGCCAAGGTTGGACAGGGGAACCTACAGATACGCAGTATTTT; cdr3_aa: CASSQGWTGEPTDTQYF